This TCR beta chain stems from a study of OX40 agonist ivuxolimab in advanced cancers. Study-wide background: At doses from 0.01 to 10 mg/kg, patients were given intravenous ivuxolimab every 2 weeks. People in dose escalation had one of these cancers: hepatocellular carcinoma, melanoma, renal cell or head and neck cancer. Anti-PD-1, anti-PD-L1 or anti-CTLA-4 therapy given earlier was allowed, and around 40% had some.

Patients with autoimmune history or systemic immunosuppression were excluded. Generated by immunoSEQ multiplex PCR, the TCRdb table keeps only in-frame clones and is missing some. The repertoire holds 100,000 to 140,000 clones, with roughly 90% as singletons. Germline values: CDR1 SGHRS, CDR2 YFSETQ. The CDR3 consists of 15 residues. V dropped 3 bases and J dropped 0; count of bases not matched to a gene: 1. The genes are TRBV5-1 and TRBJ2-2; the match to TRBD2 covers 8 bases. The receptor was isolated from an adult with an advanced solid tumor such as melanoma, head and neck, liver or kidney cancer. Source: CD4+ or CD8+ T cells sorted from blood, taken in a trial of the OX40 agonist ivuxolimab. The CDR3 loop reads CASSSLAANTGELFF. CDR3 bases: TGCGCCAGCAGCTCACTAGCGGCGAACACCGGGGAGCTGTTTTTT.